What follows are 32 T cell receptor beta chains derived from one specimen sequenced in a study of blood T cell repertoires in COVID-19. The protocol was immunoSEQ multiplex PCR, while the TCRdb copy is restricted to in-frame clones and leaves out a portion. In the table there are roughly 170,000 clones, less than 90% of which are singletons. Sequencing was performed on peripheral blood. These receptors all come from a man aged 70-80 years with active or convalescent COVID-19.

The chain uses TRBV5-1 and TRBJ2-2; D is unresolved. V lost 0 bases, J lost 4 bases, and 7 bases lay in between. Germline values: CDR1 SGHRS, CDR2 YFSETQ. This CDR3 comprises 14 residues. The CDR3 region is CASSLAPGTGELFF. CDR3 nucleotides: TGCGCCAGCAGCTTGGCCCCGGGCACCGGGGAGCTGTTTTTT.

The chain has TRBV7-3 and TRBJ2-2, with 8 positions matching TRBD1. From germline, CDR1 is SGHTA and CDR2 FQGTGA. The CDR3 is 18 amino acids. Trimming removed 1 base from V and 0 bases from J; junction bases left unmatched: 7. The CDR3 protein is CASSLNAQGASNTGELFF. In DNA form, the CDR3 reads TGTGCCAGCAGCTTAAATGCCCAGGGGGCCTCGAACACCGGGGAGCTGTTTTTT.

The V and J genes are TRBV7-2 and TRBJ1-5; 10 positions match TRBD1. CDR1 and CDR2 (germline): SGHTA, FQGNSA. V lost 5 bases and J lost 9; bases outside the gene matches: 10. The CDR3 sequence is 15 residues long. The CDR3 DNA reads as TGTGCCAGCAGCGCCAATCTGGACAGGGGGATGCCCCAGCATTTT. It codes for CASSANLDRGMPQHF.

This chain links TRBV12-3 or TRBV12-4 with TRBJ2-7; no firm D call. This CDR3 comprises 12 residues. Trimming pared 2 bases from V and 5 bases from J, leaving 7 bases between. The CDR3, as DNA: TGTGCCAGCAGTTTATCCAGGAACGAGCAGTACTTC. Amino acids: CASSLSRNEQYF.

The rearrangement joins TRBV27 to TRBJ1-2; 10 bases agree with TRBD1. J was trimmed by 3 bases and V by 7 bases; bases with no gene match: 5. Germline V gives CDR1 MNHEY, CDR2 SMNVEV (reference sequence). The CDR3 loop spans 14 amino acids. The chain's CDR3 is CASTRQGADYGYTF. The DNA of the CDR3 is TGTGCCAGCACTCGACAGGGGGCGGACTATGGCTACACCTTC.

J is TRBJ1-2 and V is TRBV5-1; 7 bases agree with TRBD1. CDR3 length: 16 residues. Germline V gene lookup returns CDR1 SGHRS and CDR2 YFSETQ. V lost 2 bases to trimming and J lost 3 bases; unmatched junction nucleotides: 10. The CDR3 nucleotides are TGCGCCAGCAGCTTAACAGCAGGGGGTGTGGACTATGGCTACACCTTC. This codes for CASSLTAGGVDYGYTF.

The chain carries TRBV20-1 and TRBJ2-4; unclear D gene. Trimming stripped 3 bases from V and 1 base from J, with 7 bases between. The CDR3 consists of 13 residues. Germline V gives CDR1 DFQATT, CDR2 SNEGSKA (reference sequence). The CDR3 loop reads CSASVVAKNIQYF. In nucleotides, the CDR3 is TGCAGTGCTAGTGTAGTGGCCAAAAACATTCAGTACTTC.

The chain couples TRBV6-6 to TRBJ2-7; TRBD1 matches 9 bases. CDR1 and CDR2 (germline): MNHNY, SVGAGI (reference sequence). V trimming: 2 bases; J trimming: 4 bases; junction bases outside the gene matches: 3. This CDR3 is 14 amino acids long. CDR3 bases: TGTGCCAGCAGTTACCCGGACAGGGGTTACGAGCAGTACTTC. Translating it yields CASSYPDRGYEQYF.

This rearrangement joins TRBV4-3 to TRBJ1-2; D is unclear. V gave up 4 bases and J gave up 1 base, with 16 bases separating them. In germline, CDR1 is LGHNA, CDR2 YSLEER. This CDR3 spans 16 amino acids. CDR3 in amino acids: CASSPSYPRSNYGYTF. As DNA, the CDR3 is TGCGCCAGCAGCCCTAGCTACCCCAGAAGTAACTATGGCTACACCTTC.

The chain combines TRBV5-1 with TRBJ1-1; D is undetermined. CDR1 and CDR2 (germline): SGHRS, YFSETQ. The CDR3 is made up of 13 amino acids. Trimming cost V 2 bases and J 1 base, with 6 bases left between them. CDR3 region: CASSFDTNTEAFF. For the CDR3, the DNA is TGCGCCAGCAGCTTCGACACGAACACTGAAGCTTTCTTT.

The chain has TRBV18 and TRBJ2-7, with 8 bases lining up with TRBD1. The germline CDR1 and CDR2 sequences are KGHSH and LQKENI. The CDR3 runs 15 residues. The V gene end was trimmed by 3 bases and the J gene end by 2 bases; junction bases not matched to a gene: 6. The CDR3: CASSPLRDRTYEQYF. The DNA for the CDR3 is TGTGCCAGCTCACCCCTCCGGGACAGGACCTACGAGCAGTACTTC.

The J gene is TRBJ2-7, the V gene TRBV7-2; no clear D gene. Germline V gene lookup returns CDR1 SGHTA and CDR2 FQGNSA. The V and J ends lost 3 bases and 7 bases respectively, with 19 bases between them. This CDR3 contains 15 residues. Here the CDR3 reads CASSLMSGAYEEQYF. CDR3 DNA: TGTGCCAGCAGCTTGATGTCTGGTGCCTATGAGGAGCAGTACTTC.

The chain joins TRBV5-1 to TRBJ1-1; D is ambiguous. V lost 4 bases and J lost 0, with 10 bases in between. Per the germline V gene, CDR1 is SGHRS and CDR2 is YFSETQ. CDR3 size: 14 residues. The CDR3, as DNA: TGCGCCAGCAGCGAACCGAACATGAACACTGAAGCTTTCTTT. Protein: CASSEPNMNTEAFF. Full variable domain (missing parts from reference TRBV5-1 and TRBJ1-1): KAGVTQTPRYLIKTRGQQVTLSCSPISGHRSVSWYQQTPGQGLQFLFEYFSETQRNKGNFPGRFSGRQFSNSRSEMNVSTLELGDSALYLCASSEPNMNTEAFFGQGTRLTVV.

A note on this clone: Mismatch with germline at one junction end may stem from a read error. The J gene is TRBJ2-1, the V gene TRBV7-7; no clear D gene. Per the germline V gene, CDR1 is SSHAT and CDR2 is FNYEAQ (reference sequence). The length of the CDR3 is 13 residues. CDR3 sequence: CASSLGQNNEQFF. CDR3 in DNA: TGTGCTAGCAGCTTAGGCCAGAACAATGAGCAGTTCTTC.

The chain couples TRBV7-9 to TRBJ1-1; 7 nucleotides match TRBD1. CDR1 is SEHNR and CDR2 is FQNEAQ in the germline V gene (reference sequence). Trimming took 1 base from V and 10 from J; bases not matched to a gene: 6. The CDR3 runs to 13 residues. In DNA, the CDR3 is TGTGCCAGCAGCTTAGAGCCAGAGGGGGCAGCTTTCTTT. Amino acids: CASSLEPEGAAFF.

The chain is built from TRBV3-1 (or the pseudogene TRBV3-2) and TRBJ1-4; a weak D match, TRBD1 (6 bases). The CDR3 extends over 15 amino acids. V was clipped by 3 bases and J by 5 bases, with 13 bases between them. The germline CDR1 and CDR2 sequences are LGHDT and YNNKEL (reference sequence). The CDR3 region has the DNA TGTGCCAGCAGCCAGATTAAGGGGACAAATGAAAAACTGTTTTTT. Its translation is CASSQIKGTNEKLFF.

The chain carries TRBV7-2 and TRBJ1-5; D perhaps matches TRBD1 (6 bases). Germline V lookup: CDR1 SGHTA, CDR2 FQGNSA. V lost 5 bases and J 3 bases, leaving 11 bases between the germline ends. This CDR3 region has 14 residues. The CDR3 loop reads CASSRTVVNQPQHF. Here the CDR3 DNA reads TGTGCCAGCAGCAGGACAGTAGTCAATCAGCCCCAGCATTTT.

This clone came up a few times. This chain joins TRBV18 and TRBJ1-4; unclear D gene. The germline V and J ends were trimmed by 1 base and 6 bases, with 12 bases remaining between them. The germline gives CDR1 KGHSH, CDR2 LQKENI. The CDR3 covers 15 residues. The chain's CDR3 is CASSPRSASDEKLFF. The CDR3 DNA follows: TGTGCCAGCTCACCACGAAGCGCGTCGGATGAAAAACTGTTTTTT.

The rearrangement joins TRBV3-1 (or the pseudogene TRBV3-2) to TRBJ2-1; possibly TRBD1 for D (5 bases). This CDR3 spans 13 amino acids. Germline CDR1 reads LGHDT; CDR2 reads YNNKEL (reference sequence). Between the trimmed V and J ends, which lost 6 bases and 7 bases, there was a span of 13 bases. CDR3 sequence: CASRLRALNEQFF. CDR3 bases: TGTGCCAGCAGGCTCAGGGCTTTGAATGAGCAGTTCTTC.

The chain's CDR3 is CSVEPPVRTDTQYF. CDR3 DNA sequence: TGCAGCGTTGAACCCCCGGTACGCACAGATACGCAGTATTTT. This chain connects TRBV29-1 to TRBJ2-3; D is unclear. Per the germline V gene, CDR1 is SQVTM and CDR2 is ANQGSEA. CDR3 size: 14 residues. V was shortened by 2 bases and J by 1 base, with 10 bases between the two germline ends.

The V gene is TRBV7-8, the J gene TRBJ1-6; D remains ambiguous. V dropped 1 base and J dropped 8 bases, with 6 bases sitting between them. The germline CDR1 and CDR2 sequences are SGHVS and FQNEAQ. The CDR3 runs to 13 residues. In DNA, the CDR3 is TGTGCCAGCAGCTTAGGTCGGGATTCACCCCTCCACTTT. This codes for CASSLGRDSPLHF.

This clone was observed a handful of times. The chain employs TRBV27 and TRBJ1-2; a possible D gene is TRBD1 (5 bases). CDR1 is MNHEY, CDR2 SMNVEV, per germline (reference sequence). V dropped 0 bases and J dropped 7 bases, with 12 bases sitting between them. The CDR3 has 14 amino acids. The CDR3 coding sequence is TGTGCCAGCAGTTTATCGGTTTCGGGGGGTGGCTACACCTTC. Encoded protein: CASSLSVSGGGYTF.

The chain employs TRBV6-2 or TRBV6-3 and TRBJ2-3; 9 bases fit TRBD1. Germline V gene data show CDR1 as MNHEY and CDR2 as SVGEGT. The junction had 12 bases not matched to a gene; V was cut back by 5 bases and J by 3 bases. The CDR3 extends over 17 amino acids. The CDR3 is CASSQGGTGIRTDTQYF. In nucleotides, the CDR3 is TGTGCCAGCAGTCAAGGGGGGACAGGGATTCGTACAGATACGCAGTATTTT.

V is TRBV5-8 and J is TRBJ2-4; TRBD2 agrees at 8 bases. This CDR3 has 17 residues. Trimming took 3 bases from V and 3 from J; bases not matched to a gene: 11. Germline CDR1 SGHTS, CDR2 YDEGEE. The CDR3 sequence: CASSSFGGAYGKNIQYF. For the CDR3, the DNA is TGTGCCAGCAGCTCCTTCGGGGGGGCATATGGCAAAAACATTCAGTACTTC.

CDR3 in amino acids: CASSLEGGINYGYTF. The CDR3 nucleotides are TGTGCCAGCAGCTTAGAGGGGGGGATCAACTATGGCTACACCTTC. The genes are TRBV7-9 and TRBJ1-2; D perhaps matches TRBD1 (6 bases). This CDR3 spans 15 amino acids. The V end was cut by 1 base, the J end by 2 bases, with 11 bases between. Germline CDR1 is SEHNR and CDR2 is FQNEAQ (reference sequence).

The DNA of the CDR3 is TGTGCCAGCAGCCTAGGGACTAGCGGGAGAGGGGAGACCCAGTACTTC. This codes for CASSLGTSGRGETQYF. The chain has TRBV7-2 and TRBJ2-5; 14 positions match TRBD2. CDR3 length equals 16 residues. Losses at the gene ends were 5 bases for V and 5 bases for J; bases not matched to a gene: 7. Germline CDR1 is SGHTA and CDR2 is FQGNSA.

CDR3 protein: CASSLNGGNYGYTF. The CDR3 nucleotides read TGCGCCAGCAGCTTGAACGGGGGTAACTATGGCTACACCTTC. V is TRBV5-1 and J is TRBJ1-2, with a weak D call TRBD1 (5 bases). Trimming stripped 1 base from V and 1 base from J, with 8 bases between. CDR1 is SGHRS, CDR2 YFSETQ, per germline. The CDR3 runs to 14 residues. The full variable domain, in which reference TRBV5-1 and TRBJ1-2 provide the parts outside the CDR3, is KAGVTQTPRYLIKTRGQQVTLSCSPISGHRSVSWYQQTPGQGLQFLFEYFSETQRNKGNFPGRFSGRQFSNSRSEMNVSTLELGDSALYLCASSLNGGNYGYTFGSGTRLTVV.

This clone showed up just once. This sequence joins TRBV7-3 and TRBJ2-3; 12 positions agree with TRBD1. V lost 1 base, J lost 0 bases, and 8 bases stayed unmatched. Germline values: CDR1 SGHTA, CDR2 FQGTGA. This CDR3 region has 19 residues. CDR3 in amino acids: CASSLNPGTGGLSTDTQYF. CDR3 DNA sequence: TGTGCCAGCAGCTTAAATCCGGGGACAGGGGGCCTTAGCACAGATACGCAGTATTTT.

This clone appeared a single time. The J gene is TRBJ2-1, the V gene TRBV20-1, with D unclear. Trimming stripped 3 bases from V and 6 bases from J, with 15 bases between. The CDR3 totals 14 residues. Germline values: CDR1 DFQATT, CDR2 SNEGSKA (reference sequence). The CDR3 bases are TGCAGTGCTAGTTCTAGTCCAGCCTCCAATGAGCAGTTCTTC. Amino acids: CSASSSPASNEQFF.

The chain has TRBV19 and TRBJ2-5, with 7 bases identical to TRBD2. CDR1 and CDR2 from the germline V gene are LNHDA and SQIVND (reference sequence). CDR3 size: 13 residues. Trimming took 5 bases from V and 3 from J; bases not matched to a gene: 3. DNA of the CDR3: TGTGCCAGTAGTCCTCTAGCGGAAGAGACCCAGTACTTC. Its translation is CASSPLAEETQYF. The whole variable domain, remainder taken from reference TRBV19 and TRBJ2-5, is DGGITQSPKYLFRKEGQNVTLSCEQNLNHDAMYWYRQDPGQGLRLIYYSQIVNDFQKGDIAEGYSVSREKKESFPLTVTSAQKNPTAFYLCASSPLAEETQYFGPGTRLLVL.

V gene TRBV2 combines with J gene TRBJ2-1; TRBD2 agrees at 13 bases. After removal of 6 bases from V and 2 bases from J, the junction contained 1 base not matched to a gene. The CDR3 covers 15 residues. Germline-derived CDR1 and CDR2 are SNHLY and FYNNEI. CDR3 amino acids: CASRGLAGTYNEQFF. CDR3 bases: TGTGCCAGCAGGGGACTAGCGGGGACCTACAATGAGCAGTTCTTC.

This rearrangement joins TRBV11-2 to TRBJ1-1; 10 nucleotides agree with TRBD1. Germline-derived CDR1 and CDR2 are SGHAT and FQNNGV. V lost 3 bases to trimming and J lost 5 bases; unmatched junction nucleotides: 3. This CDR3 region has 14 residues. CDR3 nucleotides: TGTGCCAGCAGCTTCGACAGGGGGCGGACTGAAGCTTTCTTT. It encodes CASSFDRGRTEAFF.